The rows below give T cell receptor beta chains drawn from one sample of a study of blood T cell repertoires in COVID-19. Sequencing was performed with immunoSEQ multiplex PCR; in TCRdb, only in-frame clones are kept and a portion is missing. The sample includes some 500,000 clones, roughly 88% seen only once; the top ten take 1.5% to 2%. The sequencing sample was made of PBMCs or T cells enriched from blood (not recorded which). These receptors were obtained from a woman aged 35 to 49 who had recovered from COVID-19. Both conserved end residues are part of each CDR3. A D gene is named only where the DNA matches it firmly. Some rows mark clone size as missing; the rest say once, few, many or name a class of expanded clone.

D: NA
J: TRBJ2-1
length: 12
V: TRBV2
size: NA
CDR3: CASSGARYEQFF
DNA: TGTGCCAGCAGTGGCGCGAGATATGAGCAGTTCTTC

D: TRBD2
J: TRBJ2-7
length: 17
V: TRBV24-1
size: NA
CDR3: CATSETILAGGTGEQYF
DNA: TGTGCCACCAGTGAAACGATACTAGCGGGAGGGACGGGGGAGCAGTACTTC

D: TRBD1
J: TRBJ1-5
length: 14
V: TRBV27
size: NA
CDR3: CASSLTGGRRPQHF
DNA: TGTGCCAGCAGCCTAACAGGGGGCAGGCGGCCCCAGCATTTT

D: TRBD1
J: TRBJ1-2
length: 14
V: TRBV19
size: NA
CDR3: CASSIVGQGLGYTF
DNA: TGTGCCAGTAGTATAGTCGGACAGGGATTGGGCTACACCTTC

D: TRBD2
J: TRBJ2-1
length: 16
V: TRBV7-2
size: NA
CDR3: CASSYLAGTSYNEQFF
DNA: TGTGCCAGCAGCTATCTAGCGGGCACCTCCTACAATGAGCAGTTCTTC

D: NA
J: TRBJ2-7
length: 12
V: TRBV6-2/TRBV6-3
size: NA
CDR3: CASSSRLYEQYF
DNA: TGTGCCAGCAGTTCGAGACTTTACGAGCAGTACTTC

D: TRBD1
J: TRBJ1-6
length: 15
V: TRBV7-2
size: NA
CDR3: CASSLIRTGGSPLHF
DNA: TGTGCCAGCAGCTTAATAAGGACAGGGGGTTCACCCCTCCACTTT

D: NA
J: TRBJ1-5
length: 12
V: TRBV7-9
size: NA
CDR3: CASSLVGQPQHF
DNA: TGTGCCAGCAGCTTGGTCGGTCAGCCCCAGCATTTT

D: NA
J: TRBJ2-7
length: 18
V: TRBV5-1
size: NA
CDR3: CASSSLGGLLLADYEQYF
DNA: TGCGCCAGCAGCTCCCTCGGGGGACTCCTACTCGCCGACTACGAGCAGTACTTC

D: NA
J: TRBJ2-7
length: 14
V: TRBV5-1
size: NA
CDR3: CASSQEAGHYEQYF
DNA: TGCGCCAGCAGTCAAGAGGCTGGCCACTACGAGCAGTACTTC

D: TRBD2
J: TRBJ2-1
length: 14
V: TRBV7-2
size: NA
CDR3: CASSLARAGGPLFF
DNA: TGTGCCAGCAGCTTAGCGCGAGCGGGAGGGCCTCTGTTCTTC

D: NA
J: TRBJ2-5
length: 14
V: TRBV7-2
size: NA
CDR3: CASSPARVAETQYF
DNA: TGTGCCAGCAGCCCGGCCCGGGTTGCGGAGACCCAGTACTTC

D: NA
J: TRBJ1-5
length: 13
V: TRBV27
size: NA
CDR3: CASSFGLYQPQHF
DNA: TGTGCCAGCAGTTTCGGGTTGTATCAGCCCCAGCATTTT

D: TRBD1
J: TRBJ1-2
length: 16
V: TRBV30
size: NA
CDR3: CAWIHRRGQQFYGYTF
DNA: TGTGCCTGGATTCATAGGCGGGGACAGCAATTTTATGGCTACACCTTC

D: TRBD1
J: TRBJ2-2
length: 14
V: TRBV29-1
size: NA
CDR3: CSVPHQGAFGELFF
DNA: TGCAGCGTACCCCACCAGGGGGCGTTCGGGGAGCTGTTTTTT

D: TRBD1
J: TRBJ2-7
length: 12
V: TRBV19
size: NA
CDR3: CATGTGFSEQYF
DNA: TGTGCCACCGGGACAGGGTTTAGCGAGCAGTACTTC

D: NA
J: TRBJ1-1
length: 14
V: TRBV14
size: NA
CDR3: CASSQVGGDTEAFF
DNA: TGTGCCAGCAGCCAAGTGGGAGGGGACACTGAAGCTTTCTTT

D: NA
J: TRBJ1-2
length: 14
V: TRBV27
size: NA
CDR3: CASSLVGASAGYTF
DNA: TGTGCCAGCAGTTTAGTGGGGGCGTCCGCTGGCTACACCTTC

D: TRBD1
J: TRBJ1-2
length: 12
V: TRBV19
size: NA
CDR3: CASRDRSSGYTF
DNA: TGTGCCAGTAGGGACAGGAGCAGCGGCTACACCTTC

D: TRBD2
J: TRBJ2-5
length: 14
V: TRBV7-2
size: NA
CDR3: CASSLRGDQETQYF
DNA: TGTGCCAGCAGCTTACGGGGGGATCAAGAGACCCAGTACTTC

D: TRBD1
J: TRBJ2-7
length: 13
V: TRBV7-9
size: NA
CDR3: CASSGRGPYEQYF
DNA: TGTGCCAGCAGTGGCAGGGGGCCCTACGAGCAGTACTTC

D: TRBD1
J: TRBJ1-6
length: 16
V: TRBV12-5
size: NA
CDR3: CASGSGTGTSDSPLHF
DNA: TGTGCTAGTGGTTCCGGGACAGGGACTTCAGATTCACCCCTCCACTTT

D: NA
J: TRBJ2-1
length: 15
V: TRBV27
size: NA
CDR3: CASSLRDPAYNEQFF
DNA: TGTGCCAGCAGTTTGCGGGATCCGGCTTACAATGAGCAGTTCTTC

D: NA
J: TRBJ2-3
length: 18
V: TRBV25-1
size: NA
CDR3: CASSEYRRRGLSTDTQYF
DNA: TGTGCCAGCAGTGAATATCGACGACGGGGATTGAGCACAGATACGCAGTATTTT

D: NA
J: TRBJ1-5
length: 16
V: TRBV19
size: NA
CDR3: CASSISGEGVGQPQHF
DNA: TGTGCCAGTAGTATCTCTGGGGAAGGGGTCGGGCAGCCCCAGCATTTT

D: TRBD1
J: TRBJ2-2
length: 15
V: TRBV12-5
size: NA
CDR3: CASGIETGTTGELFF
DNA: TGTGCTAGTGGTATTGAGACAGGGACCACCGGGGAGCTGTTTTTT

D: TRBD1
J: TRBJ2-7
length: 15
V: TRBV5-1
size: NA
CDR3: CASQGQGEVGYEQYF
DNA: TGCGCCAGTCAAGGACAGGGGGAGGTTGGCTACGAGCAGTACTTC

D: TRBD1
J: TRBJ2-5
length: 14
V: TRBV27
size: NA
CDR3: CASRDRGGFETQYF
DNA: TGTGCCAGCCGGGACAGGGGGGGATTCGAGACCCAGTACTTC

D: NA
J: TRBJ1-1
length: 14
V: TRBV7-2
size: NA
CDR3: CASSLGFASTEAFF
DNA: TGTGCCAGCAGCTTAGGATTCGCCAGCACTGAAGCTTTCTTT

D: TRBD1
J: TRBJ2-1
length: 17
V: TRBV7-9
size: once
CDR3: CASSLTRQGFSYNEQFF
DNA: TGTGCCAGCAGCTTAACCAGACAGGGTTTTTCATACAATGAGCAGTTCTTC

D: TRBD2
J: TRBJ2-5
length: 15
V: TRBV7-8
size: NA
CDR3: CASSSKTSGSETQYF
DNA: TGTGCCAGCAGCTCGAAGACTAGCGGGAGTGAGACCCAGTACTTC

D: NA
J: TRBJ2-1
length: 15
V: TRBV10-3
size: NA
CDR3: CATLSRGKPNNEQFF
DNA: TGTGCCACCCTTAGCCGCGGAAAGCCTAACAATGAGCAGTTCTTC

D: NA
J: TRBJ1-1
length: 14
V: TRBV6-5
size: few
CDR3: CASTESELNTEAFF
DNA: TGTGCCAGCACCGAATCCGAGTTGAACACTGAAGCTTTCTTT

D: TRBD1
J: TRBJ2-2
length: 16
V: TRBV7-8
size: NA
CDR3: CASSTGQGSFTGELFF
DNA: TGTGCCAGCAGCACCGGACAGGGAAGTTTTACCGGGGAGCTGTTTTTT

D: TRBD2
J: TRBJ2-1
length: 15
V: TRBV6-5
size: NA
CDR3: CASRSLAGGPDEQFF
DNA: TGTGCCAGCAGGTCACTAGCGGGAGGGCCCGATGAGCAGTTCTTC

D: TRBD2
J: TRBJ2-1
length: 15
V: TRBV2
size: NA
CDR3: CASRGGLAADNEQFF
DNA: TGTGCCAGCAGGGGGGGACTAGCGGCCGACAATGAGCAGTTCTTC

D: TRBD1
J: TRBJ1-2
length: 17
V: TRBV3-1/TRBV3-2
size: NA
CDR3: CASSQDPRTGINYGYTF
DNA: TGTGCCAGCAGCCAAGATCCGCGGACAGGGATAAACTATGGCTACACCTTC

D: NA
J: TRBJ2-2
length: 15
V: TRBV10-1
size: NA
CDR3: CASSGSSPNTGELFF
DNA: TGCGCCAGCAGTGGGAGTAGCCCGAACACCGGGGAGCTGTTTTTT

D: NA
J: TRBJ1-3
length: 13
V: TRBV11-3
size: NA
CDR3: CASSHSSGNTIYF
DNA: TGTGCCAGCAGCCACTCTTCTGGAAACACCATATATTTT

D: NA
J: TRBJ1-1
length: 11
V: TRBV4-1
size: few
CDR3: CASSYLESIFF
DNA: TGCGCCAGCAGCTATCTTGAGTCCATATTCTTT

D: NA
J: TRBJ1-1
length: 14
V: TRBV4-3
size: NA
CDR3: CASSQGRGNTEAFF
DNA: TGCGCCAGCAGCCAAGGGCGAGGAAACACTGAAGCTTTCTTT

D: TRBD2
J: TRBJ2-1
length: 18
V: TRBV20-1
size: NA
CDR3: CSASNRGGLAGLRNEQFF
DNA: TGCAGTGCTAGTAATCGTGGGGGACTAGCGGGGCTTCGCAATGAGCAGTTCTTC

D: NA
J: TRBJ1-1
length: 14
V: TRBV5-1
size: few
CDR3: CASSLVDRNTEAFF
DNA: TGCGCCAGCAGCTTGGTTGACAGAAACACTGAAGCTTTCTTT

D: NA
J: TRBJ1-5
length: 12
V: TRBV7-9
size: NA
CDR3: CASSTSTSLQHF
DNA: TGTGCCAGCTCAACTTCCACTTCCCTCCAGCATTTT

D: NA
J: TRBJ2-7
length: 14
V: TRBV7-2
size: NA
CDR3: CASSSGLSTYEQYF
DNA: TGTGCCAGCAGCTCAGGACTGTCTACCTACGAGCAGTACTTC

D: TRBD1
J: TRBJ1-2
length: 14
V: TRBV9
size: once
CDR3: CASSPRQGNYGYTF
DNA: TGTGCCAGCAGCCCCCGACAGGGAAACTATGGCTACACCTTC

D: NA
J: TRBJ1-2
length: 14
V: TRBV3-1/TRBV3-2
size: once
CDR3: CASSQVSGAYGYTF
DNA: TGTGCCAGCAGCCAAGTCTCAGGGGCCTACGGCTACACCTTC

D: TRBD2
J: TRBJ2-3
length: 15
V: TRBV5-1
size: NA
CDR3: CASSLGGTSPDTQYF
DNA: TGCGCCAGCAGCTTGGGGGGGACTAGTCCAGATACGCAGTATTTT